This entry describes one TCR beta chain. Trimming removed 1 base from V and 4 bases from J; junction bases left unmatched: 3. There are 15 residues in the CDR3. In germline, CDR1 is LGHDT, CDR2 YNNKEL (reference sequence). The data were taken from a study of blood T cell repertoires in COVID-19. Method: immunoSEQ multiplex PCR; TCRdb's copy keeps in-frame clones and lacks some. Of about 340,000 clones listed, under 95% are singletons. V gene TRBV3-1 (or the pseudogene TRBV3-2) combines with J gene TRBJ2-2, with 7 bases lining up with TRBD1. Sequencing used peripheral blood. The sequence was obtained from a woman under 30 who had recovered from COVID-19. CDR3 nucleotide sequence: TGTGCCAGCAGCCAAGGAGGGGGCGGCACCGGGGAGCTGTTTTTT. Amino acids: CASSQGGGGTGELFF.